A selection of T cell receptor beta chains follows, all from one sample in a study of read filtering for tumor transcriptome and immune sequencing. Via MiXCR, TCRdb re-called the reads, giving one row per CDR3 protein. The sample has 50,000 or so distinct CDR3 sequences, approximately 18% seen once. The sample taken for sequencing was a population of CD138-negative cells sorted from bone marrow. The source is a donor aged 40 or older with multiple myeloma. CDR3s include the opening cysteine and the closing phenylalanine or tryptophan. A clone size is listed for some rows: how often the clone was seen (once, few, many), or a class if it is expanded.

v_gene	len	j_gene	abundance	CDR3aa
TRBV7-3	14	TRBJ1-5	many	CASSLEGGNQPQHF
TRBV7-2	11	TRBJ1-4	many	CASSLQQKLFF
TRBV18	14	TRBJ1-1	many	CASSYRGEGTEAFF
TRBV5-6	16	TRBJ2-5	NA	CASSRRQTAGRETQYF
TRBV19	16	TRBJ1-5	many	CASSIGGTGVGVPQHF
TRBV28	13	TRBJ2-5	many	CASSTRQLGTQYF
TRBV20-1	13	TRBJ1-3	NA	CSALGRAGNTIYF
TRBV3-1	13	TRBJ2-7	many	CASSSFRDREQYF
TRBV3-1	17	TRBJ1-1	NA	CASSPWTGARRNTEAFF
TRBV28	17	TRBJ1-5	few	CASRPSAGGGYNQPQHF
TRBV29-1	10	TRBJ1-1	many	CKGDREEAFF
TRBV12-3/TRBV12-4	13	TRBJ1-2	many	CASGRGQDYGYTF
TRBV5-1	18	TRBJ2-3	few	CASSLNGGAGILGDTQYF
TRBV29-1	13	TRBJ1-4	many	CSAAGHQGEKLFF
TRBV7-6	17	TRBJ2-1	NA	CASSPGLAGGLANERFF
TRBV11-3	17	TRBJ2-1	NA	CASSLEDPGLAGNEQFF
TRBV12-3/TRBV12-4	14	TRBJ1-1	NA	CASSLHEPGPKAFF
TRBV11-3	14	TRBJ1-4	many	CASSSVGTADDLFF
TRBV7-7	13	TRBJ2-2	many	CASSPRLSGELFF
TRBV12-3/TRBV12-4	16	TRBJ2-2	many	CASTKGLAGGIGELFF
TRBV19	12	TRBJ1-2	many	CASNVAGHGYTF
TRBV5-1	14	TRBJ1-1	many	CASSSWGSNTEAFF
TRBV7-9	15	TRBJ2-7	many	CASSLRPRGPGEQYF
TRBV7-6	13	TRBJ1-5	many	CASSSHEDQPQHF
TRBV18	16	TRBJ2-2	NA	CASSPGTGGRTGELFF
TRBV7-8	16	TRBJ2-7	medium-sized	CASSLALAEISYEQYF
TRBV19	14	TRBJ2-7	many	CATSRRQGSDEQYF
TRBV5-6	13	TRBJ2-1	medium-sized	CASSSGTSGSNTF
TRBV11-2	13	TRBJ2-1	medium-sized	CASSTKGDSPQFF
TRBV7-2	11	TRBJ2-7	NA	CASSQGGTRYF
TRBV15	15	TRBJ2-1	many	CATSRERDPNNEQFF
TRBV5-1	15	TRBJ2-7	NA	CASSLEQGALYEQYF
TRBV20-1	12	TRBJ2-7	NA	CSARDNSYEQYF
TRBV12-3/TRBV12-4	15	TRBJ1-1	NA	CASSQIQGVRTEAFF
TRBV20-1	12	TRBJ1-2	NA	CSAPDNKYGYTF
TRBV19	9	TRBJ1-1	once	CASPYQAFF
TRBV20-1	15	TRBJ2-1	many	CSASNGFLRKNEQFF
TRBV27	14	TRBJ2-7	many	CASRWGQGVYEQYF
TRBV24-1	13	TRBJ2-2	many	CATRSRGAGELFF
TRBV30	15	TRBJ2-3	many	CAWSGGEGSTDTQYF
TRBV20-1	15	TRBJ2-5	many	CSAIRSREGLGTQYF
TRBV3-1	14	TRBJ2-5	many	CASSYGTGEETQYF
TRBV10-2	12	TRBJ1-1	NA	CASKELNTEAFF
TRBV12-3/TRBV12-4	15	TRBJ2-6	many	CASRNTGSGANVLTF